The 4 T cell receptor beta chains below come from one sample, sequenced in a study of T cell responses to AZD1222 COVID-19 vaccine. Here immunoSEQ multiplex PCR was the method, and the copy in TCRdb shows in-frame clones only, minus some. The table lists roughly 97,000 clones, over 80% of them singletons, with over 6.5% in the top ten. The sequencing here drew on peripheral blood, taken on day 0 of AZD1222 vaccination. Source of these receptors: an adult in good health.

The genes are TRBV7-8 and TRBJ1-5; no firm D call. This CDR3 is 13 amino acids long. V lost 5 bases and J 5 bases, leaving 10 bases between the germline ends. Germline V CDR1 and CDR2: SGHVS, FQNEAQ. The CDR3 sequence: CASSPGGYQPQHF. CDR3 sequence (DNA): TGTGCCAGCAGCCCGGGAGGGTATCAGCCCCAGCATTTT.

The V gene is TRBV29-1, the J gene TRBJ2-7, with TRBD1 matching 10 bases. From germline, CDR1 is SQVTM and CDR2 ANQGSEA. The CDR3 spans 12 residues. J was trimmed by 4 bases and V by 5 bases; bases with no gene match: 2. The chain's CDR3 is CSVRDRGYEQYF. The CDR3 DNA reads TGCAGCGTTCGGGACAGGGGATACGAGCAGTACTTC.

This sequence joins TRBV6-2 or TRBV6-3 and TRBJ2-7; D is possibly TRBD2 (6 bases). The V end lost 2 bases, the J end lost 3 bases, and 11 bases lay between the germline ends. The germline gives CDR1 MNHEY, CDR2 SVGEGT. The CDR3 is 14 amino acids. The CDR3 sequence is CASSYGGKNYEQYF. The CDR3 DNA reads TGTGCCAGCAGTTACGGGGGGAAGAACTACGAGCAGTACTTC.

This clone has just a few counts. The chain joins TRBV28 to TRBJ2-7; a possible D gene is TRBD2 (6 bases). V was trimmed by 6 bases and J by 0 bases, leaving 9 bases between them. CDR3 length: 13 amino acids. Germline loops: CDR1 MDHEN, CDR2 SYDVKM. In nucleotides, the CDR3 is TGTGCCAGCAGGCCCGGGGGCTCCTACGAGCAGTACTTC. It encodes CASRPGGSYEQYF.